This T cell receptor beta chain appears in the sequencing data of a study of shared clonotypes between healthy human individuals. At the level of the study: Aged between 18 and 49, the donors were a couple of women and three men.

Turning to this clone: Antigen specificity is unknown.

Study-level results: Larger richness was generally estimated for naive than memory subsets.

Assay used: immunoSEQ multiplex PCR; TCRdb lists only in-frame clones, some missing. The table lists about 610,000 clones, 97% of them singletons. CDR1 MNHEY and CDR2 SMNVEV come from the germline V gene (reference sequence). The CDR3 consists of 14 residues. The trim removed 8 bases at V and 2 bases at J, leaving 9 bases unmatched. Every donor, a Caucasian adult, lived in Nashville, Tennessee. Sequenced sample: naive CD4+ T cells sorted from blood. Subset denoted: CD45RA+ positively selected. The source of this sequence is a woman aged 25-40 years in good health. The gene calls are TRBV27 and TRBJ2-7; TRBD1 agrees at 7 bases. CDR3 protein: CASLGTATPYEQYF. CDR3 bases: TGTGCCAGCCTCGGGACAGCAACCCCCTACGAGCAGTACTTC.